This paragraph covers one T cell receptor beta chain sequence. TCRdb's copy holds only in-frame clones and misses some; the assay was immunoSEQ multiplex PCR. In the table there are 60,000 to 90,000 clones, about 93% of which are singletons. The source of the sample is a study of T cell changes during pregnancy in multiple sclerosis. CDR1 SNHLY and CDR2 FYNNEI come from the germline V gene. The CDR3 spans 17 residues. V dropped 6 bases and J dropped 1; count of bases not matched to a gene: 5. V gene TRBV2 combines with J gene TRBJ2-1; the match to TRBD2 covers 14 bases. The clonotype comes from a female donor in good health, enrolled as a control in a pregnancy study. The sequencing here drew on peripheral blood, taken in the first trimester of pregnancy. CDR3: CASRGLAGENSYNEQFF. The CDR3 DNA is TGTGCCAGCAGGGGACTAGCGGGAGAGAATTCCTACAATGAGCAGTTCTTC.